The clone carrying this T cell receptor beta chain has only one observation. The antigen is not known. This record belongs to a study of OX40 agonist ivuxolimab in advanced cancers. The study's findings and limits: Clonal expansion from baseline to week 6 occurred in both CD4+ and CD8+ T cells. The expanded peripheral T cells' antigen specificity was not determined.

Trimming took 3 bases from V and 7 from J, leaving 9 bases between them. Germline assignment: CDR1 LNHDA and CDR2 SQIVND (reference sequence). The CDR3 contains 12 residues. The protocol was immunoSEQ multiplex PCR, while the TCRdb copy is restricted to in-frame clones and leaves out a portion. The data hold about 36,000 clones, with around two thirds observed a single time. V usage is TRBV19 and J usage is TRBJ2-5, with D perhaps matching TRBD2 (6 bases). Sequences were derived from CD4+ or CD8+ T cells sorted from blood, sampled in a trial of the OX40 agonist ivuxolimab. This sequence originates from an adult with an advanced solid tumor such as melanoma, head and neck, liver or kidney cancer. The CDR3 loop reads CASSIAGGTQYF. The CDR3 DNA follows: TGTGCCAGTAGTATCGCCGGGGGGACCCAGTACTTC.